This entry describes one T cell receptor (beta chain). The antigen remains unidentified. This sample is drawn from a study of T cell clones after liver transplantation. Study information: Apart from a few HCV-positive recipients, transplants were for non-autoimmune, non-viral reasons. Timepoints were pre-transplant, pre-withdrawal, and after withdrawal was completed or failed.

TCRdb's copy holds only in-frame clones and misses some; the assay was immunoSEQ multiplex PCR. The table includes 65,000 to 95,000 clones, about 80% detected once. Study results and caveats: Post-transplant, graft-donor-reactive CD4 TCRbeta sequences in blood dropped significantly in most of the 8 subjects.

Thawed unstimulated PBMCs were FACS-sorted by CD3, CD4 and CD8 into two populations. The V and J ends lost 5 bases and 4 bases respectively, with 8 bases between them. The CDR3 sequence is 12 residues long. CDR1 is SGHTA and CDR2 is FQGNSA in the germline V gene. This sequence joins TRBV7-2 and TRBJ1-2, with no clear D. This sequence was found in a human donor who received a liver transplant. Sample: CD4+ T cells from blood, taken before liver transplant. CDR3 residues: CASSLGSYGYTF. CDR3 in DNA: TGTGCCAGCAGCCTCGGCAGCTATGGCTACACCTTC.